The 29 T cell receptor beta chains listed next were all sequenced from one sample in a study of breast tumors, draining lymph nodes, adjacent tissues. Using its own MiXCR run on the multiplex PCR reads, TCRdb lists one record per CDR3 protein. The profile shows over 200,000 distinct CDR3 sequences, around 34% of them singletons. The lymph nodes were axillary draining lymph nodes from breast cancer patients. The sample comprised axillary lymph node tissue. Every receptor here comes from a female donor with breast cancer. Some clones in this sample may be carry-over from other donors' samples.

This clonotype came up many times. The V gene is TRBV5-1, the J gene TRBJ2-7; maybe TRBD1 (5 bases). The V gene lost 7 bases and the J gene lost 7 bases, with 18 bases spanning the gap. This CDR3 is 13 amino acids long. Germline-derived CDR1 and CDR2 are SGHRS and YFSETQ. The CDR3 is CASGPDKPSEQYF. CDR3 sequence (DNA): TGCGCCAGCGGACCGGACAAGCCTTCTGAGCAGTACTTC.

There are many counts of this clonotype. This chain connects TRBV15 to TRBJ1-5, with 10 bases aligning to TRBD1. Germline assignment: CDR1 LNHNV and CDR2 YYDKDF (reference sequence). This CDR3 has 17 residues. V shed 4 bases and J 0 bases; nucleotides not matched to a gene: 6. The CDR3 protein is CATSKDRGINSNQPQHF. CDR3 bases: TGTGCCACCAGCAAGGACAGGGGGATTAATAGCAATCAGCCCCAGCATTTT.

This clonotype was seen repeatedly, ten times or more. The rearrangement joins TRBV9 to TRBJ1-2, with TRBD1 identical over 10 bases. CDR1 is SGDLS and CDR2 is YYNGEE in the germline V gene. This CDR3 is 14 amino acids long. Trimming removed 4 bases from V and 3 bases from J; junction bases left unmatched: 3. Written as DNA, the CDR3 is TGTGCCAGCAGCACAGGGACAGGGGACTATGGCTACACCTTC. Translating it yields CASSTGTGDYGYTF.

This clonotype showed up many times. V gene TRBV6-5 combines with J gene TRBJ1-5, with TRBD1 matching over 7 bases. V lost 6 bases, J lost 2 bases, and 13 bases stayed unmatched. This CDR3 spans 17 amino acids. Germline V gene lookup returns CDR1 MNHEY and CDR2 SVGAGI. The CDR3 loop reads CASSPRGRGGGNQPQHF. The DNA of the CDR3 is TGTGCCAGCAGCCCCCGGGGCAGGGGGGGAGGCAATCAGCCCCAGCATTTT.

The chain has TRBV6-1 and TRBJ2-3, with no clear D. Trimming removed 1 base from V and 1 base from J, with 9 bases in between. Looked up from germline, CDR1 is MNHNS and CDR2 is SASEGT. This CDR3 comprises 15 residues. The CDR3 protein is CASSEEGFGTDTQYF. The CDR3 DNA is TGTGCCAGCAGTGAAGAGGGATTCGGCACAGATACGCAGTATTTT.

This clonotype was observed many times. The chain employs TRBV6-1 and TRBJ2-5; 7 bases fit TRBD2. The CDR3 is made up of 14 amino acids. The trim removed 2 bases at V and 5 bases at J, leaving 5 bases unmatched. Germline lookup yields CDR1 MNHNS and CDR2 SASEGT. CDR3 residues: CASSERGGFETQYF. Written as DNA, the CDR3 is TGTGCCAGCAGTGAACGGGGAGGGTTTGAGACCCAGTACTTC.

The genes are TRBV20-1 and TRBJ2-7, with 12 bases aligning to TRBD2. V lost 6 bases and J lost 0; bases outside the gene matches: 6. The CDR3 is made up of 15 amino acids. Germline lookup yields CDR1 DFQATT and CDR2 SNEGSKA (reference sequence). The chain's CDR3 is CSATSGGSFSYEQYF. In DNA form, the CDR3 reads TGCAGTGCGACTAGCGGGGGATCCTTCTCCTACGAGCAGTACTTC.

This clonotype was recorded many times. This chain links TRBV12-3 or TRBV12-4 with TRBJ2-2; D not certain. Trimming cost V 5 bases and J 4 bases, with 8 bases left between them. The CDR3 has 13 amino acids. The CDR3 nucleotides read TGTGCCAGCAGTCAGGTTAGCACCGGGGAGCTGTTTTTT. This sequence encodes CASSQVSTGELFF.

V gene TRBV7-2 combines with J gene TRBJ2-3; 12 bases match TRBD2. The CDR3 sequence is 16 residues long. Germline V gives CDR1 SGHTA, CDR2 FQGNSA. V shed 5 bases, J shed 4 bases, and the junction held 7 bases outside the gene matches. The CDR3 DNA reads as TGTGCCAGCAGCGTGACCGGGACTAGCGGGTCAGATACGCAGTATTTT. Amino acids: CASSVTGTSGSDTQYF.

About this clonotype: The junction does not match germline at one end; this may be a read error. The rearrangement links TRBV5-6 to TRBJ2-3, with D unresolved. CDR1 and CDR2 (germline): SGHDT, YYEEEE. This CDR3 spans 11 amino acids. CDR3 in DNA: TGTACCAGCAACTTGGCAGATACGCAGTATTTT. Residues: CTSNLADTQYF.

This clonotype was observed at least ten times. The genes are TRBV7-2 and TRBJ1-2; D not certain. Germline CDR1 and CDR2: SGHTA and FQGNSA. The V and J ends lost 5 bases and 4 bases respectively, with 8 bases between them. The CDR3 loop spans 12 amino acids. The CDR3 region has the DNA TGTGCCAGCAGCGCAGTGCTCTATGGCTACACCTTC. This translates into CASSAVLYGYTF.

This clonotype was counted ten times or more. The rearrangement uses TRBV13 and TRBJ2-1; D possibly corresponds to TRBD2 (6 bases). Trimming removed 7 bases at V and 0 bases at J, with 13 bases between. CDR3 length equals 15 residues. Germline V CDR1 and CDR2: PRHDT, FYEKMQ (reference sequence). CDR3 sequence reads: CASTPRGLSYNEQFF. Here the CDR3 DNA reads TGTGCCAGCACCCCGCGGGGACTCTCCTACAATGAGCAGTTCTTC.

This chain joins TRBV11-2 and TRBJ1-4; D unresolved. V was clipped by 5 bases and J by 7 bases, with 23 bases between them. The CDR3 has 17 amino acids. Germline V gene lookup returns CDR1 SGHAT and CDR2 FQNNGV. Written as DNA, the CDR3 is TGTGCCAGCAGCCGCACTCCGGGAGGCGGGTCGAGTGAAAAACTGTTTTTT. This codes for CASSRTPGGGSSEKLFF.

This clonotype has more than one count but fewer than ten. The rearrangement links TRBV30 to TRBJ2-3, with 11 bases fitting TRBD2. The V segment lost 7 bases and the J segment 4 bases; nucleotides outside the gene matches: 4. Germline assignment: CDR1 GTSNPN and CDR2 SVGIG (reference sequence). The length of the CDR3 is 13 residues. The CDR3 coding sequence is TGTGCCTCAGTAGCGGGAGGGCCAGATACGCAGTATTTT. It codes for CASVAGGPDTQYF.

For this clonotype: A much larger clone differs from this one at a single base, so this may be a read error. The chain couples TRBV5-1 to TRBJ2-7; D is ambiguous. In germline, CDR1 is SGHRS, CDR2 YFSETQ. The V gene lost 4 bases and the J gene lost 10 bases, with 18 bases spanning the gap. The length of the CDR3 is 13 residues. This CDR3 is CASSPHAKGDQYF. CDR3 bases: TGCGCCAGCAGCCCCCATGCTAAGGGCGACCAGTACTTC.

The chain employs TRBV24-1 and TRBJ1-6; D unresolved. The germline V gene encodes CDR1 KGHDR and CDR2 SFDVKD. CDR3 length equals 15 residues. V was shortened by 8 bases and J by 0 bases, with 10 bases between the two germline ends. CDR3 sequence: CATNGDSSYNSPLHF. The CDR3 bases are TGTGCCACCAACGGGGATAGCTCCTATAATTCACCCCTCCACTTT.

This clonotype occurred many times. The rearrangement joins TRBV19 to TRBJ2-1; 14 bases are a match to TRBD2. The germline gives CDR1 LNHDA, CDR2 SQIVND (reference sequence). V was pared by 6 bases and J by 6 bases, with 13 bases of the junction left unmatched. CDR3 length equals 18 residues. The CDR3 loop reads CASSLRSGTSGRSNEQFF. CDR3 nucleotide sequence: TGTGCCAGTAGCCTAAGATCCGGGACTAGCGGGAGAAGCAATGAGCAGTTCTTC.

This clonotype was seen at least ten times. The chain has TRBV7-9 and TRBJ2-7, with D possibly TRBD2 on 6 matching bases. V was cut by 3 bases and J by 6 bases, with 15 bases left in between. Germline V gene sequence: CDR1 SEHNR, CDR2 FQNEAQ (reference sequence). The CDR3 is 14 residues long. The CDR3 loop is CASSFPGEGTEQYF. The CDR3 DNA sequence: TGTGCCAGCAGCTTTCCGGGGGAAGGTACCGAGCAGTACTTC.

This clonotype appeared a few times. A much larger clone sits a single nucleotide away, making a read error possible. The rearrangement uses TRBV9 and TRBJ2-5, with TRBD1 matching 10 bases. The ends lost 3 bases at V and 7 bases at J; junction bases unmatched: 6. This CDR3 contains 14 residues. Germline V gene lookup returns CDR1 SGDLS and CDR2 YYNGEE. In DNA, the CDR3 is TGTGCCAGCAGCGGGGGCTGGACAGGGGGGACCCAGTACTTC. Translated: CASSGGWTGGTQYF.

The chain has TRBV5-1 and TRBJ2-3; D is possibly TRBD2 (5 bases). V was shortened by 5 bases and J by 2 bases, with 15 bases between the two germline ends. Per the germline V gene, CDR1 is SGHRS and CDR2 is YFSETQ. The CDR3 sequence is 15 residues long. DNA of the CDR3: TGCGCCAGCAGGTTAGGACTTGGGGACACAGATACGCAGTATTTT. Amino acids: CASRLGLGDTDTQYF.

Comments on this clonotype: Being one base from a much bigger clone, this may be a read error. This chain uses TRBV4-1 with TRBJ1-6; a weak D match, TRBD1 (6 bases). The length of the CDR3 is 15 residues. V was cut by 0 bases and J by 4 bases, with 7 bases left in between. The germline V gene has CDR1 MGHRA and CDR2 YSYEKL. Here the CDR3 DNA reads TGCGCCAGCAGCCAAGAGAGGGGGTATAATTCACCCCTCCACTTT. The encoded protein is CASSQERGYNSPLHF.

This clonotype was picked up a small number of times. The CDR3 sequence: CASSSTRNNEQFF. DNA for the CDR3: TGTGCCAGCAGTTCGACTCGGAACAATGAGCAGTTCTTC. V gene TRBV6-5 combines with J gene TRBJ2-1; D remains ambiguous. The CDR3 totals 13 residues. V was clipped by 4 bases and J by 5 bases, with 9 bases between them. The germline V gene has CDR1 MNHEY and CDR2 SVGAGI.

This clonotype was counted ten times or more. The V and J genes are TRBV4-1 and TRBJ1-2; D possibly corresponds to TRBD1 (5 bases). Trimming took off 5 bases at V and 5 bases at J, with 15 bases between the two ends. There are 14 residues in the CDR3. Germline V CDR1 and CDR2: MGHRA, YSYEKL. The CDR3 protein is CASSYRQGLYGYTF. CDR3 sequence (DNA): TGCGCCAGCAGCTATCGCCAGGGTTTATATGGCTACACCTTC.

This clonotype appeared many times. The chain uses TRBV14 and TRBJ1-2, with 8 bases identical to TRBD1. CDR3 size: 14 residues. V was clipped by 2 bases and J by 5 bases; unmatched bases: 4. Germline lookup yields CDR1 SGHDN and CDR2 FVKESK. CDR3 amino acids: CASSQPGGAYGYTF. Written as DNA, the CDR3 is TGTGCCAGCAGCCAACCAGGGGGCGCATATGGCTACACCTTC. The full variable domain, its missing parts supplied by reference TRBV14 and TRBJ1-2, is EAGVTQFPSHSVIEKGQTVTLRCDPISGHDNLYWYRRVMGKEIKFLLHFVKESKQDESGMPNNRFLAERTGGTYSTLKVQPAELEDSGVYFCASSQPGGAYGYTFGSGTRLTVV.

This clonotype was detected ten times or more. The V call is TRBV7-6, the J call TRBJ2-7, with D possibly being TRBD2 (6 bases). Germline lookup yields CDR1 SGHVS and CDR2 FNYEAQ. V dropped 4 bases and J dropped 7 bases, with 11 bases sitting between them. CDR3 length equals 12 residues. The CDR3 DNA reads TGTGCCAGCAGCTGGAGGGGTGGTGAGCAGTACTTC. Its protein is CASSWRGGEQYF.

Many counts were recorded for this clonotype. This chain connects TRBV19 to TRBJ2-1; TRBD1 matches at 8 bases. CDR1 is LNHDA, CDR2 SQIVND, per germline (reference sequence). The V gene end was trimmed by 3 bases and the J gene end by 4 bases; junction bases not matched to a gene: 5. This CDR3 region has 15 residues. The CDR3 nucleotides read TGTGCCAGTAGTATTACAGGGGGTTCTTACAATGAGCAGTTCTTC. This gives the protein CASSITGGSYNEQFF.

This clonotype was observed at least ten times. The J gene is TRBJ2-7, the V gene TRBV18, with 7 nucleotides matching TRBD1. The length of the CDR3 is 13 residues. Losses at the gene ends were 3 bases for V and 4 bases for J; bases not matched to a gene: 3. Germline lookup yields CDR1 KGHSH and CDR2 LQKENI. For the CDR3, the DNA is TGTGCCAGCTCACCCGGGACAGTTTACGAGCAGTACTTC. It yields the protein CASSPGTVYEQYF.

The V call is TRBV2, the J call TRBJ1-1; D remains unclear. The germline V gene encodes CDR1 SNHLY and CDR2 FYNNEI. Trimming removed 7 bases at V and 0 bases at J, with 12 bases between. The CDR3 totals 14 residues. DNA of the CDR3: TGTGCCAGCATCCCTCCGCCCATGAACACTGAAGCTTTCTTT. Translation: CASIPPPMNTEAFF.

The sample holds many counts of this clonotype. The gene calls are TRBV7-2 and TRBJ1-5; unclear D gene. V gave up 4 bases and J gave up 0 bases, with 10 bases separating them. Germline CDR1 SGHTA, CDR2 FQGNSA. The CDR3 covers 15 residues. The CDR3, as DNA: TGTGCCAGCAGCTCGGTATATTATAGCAATCAGCCCCAGCATTTT. As protein: CASSSVYYSNQPQHF.